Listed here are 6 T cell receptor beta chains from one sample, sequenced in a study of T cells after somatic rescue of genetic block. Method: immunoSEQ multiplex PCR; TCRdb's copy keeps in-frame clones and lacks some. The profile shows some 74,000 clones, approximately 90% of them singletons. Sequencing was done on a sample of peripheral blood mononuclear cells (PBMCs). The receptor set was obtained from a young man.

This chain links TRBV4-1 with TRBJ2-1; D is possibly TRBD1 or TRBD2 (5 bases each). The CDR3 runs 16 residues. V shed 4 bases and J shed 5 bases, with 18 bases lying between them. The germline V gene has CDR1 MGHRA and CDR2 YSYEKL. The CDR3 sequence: CASSPKGDPANNEQFF. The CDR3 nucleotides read TGCGCCAGCAGCCCGAAAGGGGACCCGGCGAACAATGAGCAGTTCTTC.

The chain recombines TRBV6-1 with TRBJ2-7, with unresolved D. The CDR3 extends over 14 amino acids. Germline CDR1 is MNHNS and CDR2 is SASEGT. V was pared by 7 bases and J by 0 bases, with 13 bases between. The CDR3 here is CASTQSLSSYEQYF. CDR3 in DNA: TGTGCCAGCACCCAGTCCCTTAGCTCCTACGAGCAGTACTTC.

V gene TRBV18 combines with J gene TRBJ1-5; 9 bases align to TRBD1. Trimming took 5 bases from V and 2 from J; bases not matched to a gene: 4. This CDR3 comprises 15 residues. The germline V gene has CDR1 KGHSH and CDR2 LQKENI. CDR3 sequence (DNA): TGTGCCAGCTCAACAGGGGGCTGGGGCAATCAGCCCCAGCATTTT. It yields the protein CASSTGGWGNQPQHF.

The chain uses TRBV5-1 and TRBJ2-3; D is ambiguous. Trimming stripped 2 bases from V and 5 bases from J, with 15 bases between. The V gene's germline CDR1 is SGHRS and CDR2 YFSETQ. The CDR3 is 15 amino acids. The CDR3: CASSLSSDSLDTQYF. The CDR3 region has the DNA TGCGCCAGCAGCTTAAGTTCCGATTCTTTAGATACGCAGTATTTT.

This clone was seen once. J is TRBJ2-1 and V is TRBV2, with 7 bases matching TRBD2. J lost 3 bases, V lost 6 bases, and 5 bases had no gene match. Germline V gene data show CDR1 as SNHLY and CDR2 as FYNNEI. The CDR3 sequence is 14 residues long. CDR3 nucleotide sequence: TGTGCCAGCAGGGCGGGAGAGATCTACAATGAGCAGTTCTTC. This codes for CASRAGEIYNEQFF.

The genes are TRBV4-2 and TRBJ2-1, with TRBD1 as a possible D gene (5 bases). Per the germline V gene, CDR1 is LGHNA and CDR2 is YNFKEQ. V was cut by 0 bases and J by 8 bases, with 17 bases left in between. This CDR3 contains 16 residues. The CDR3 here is CASSQDGQGRLDEQFF. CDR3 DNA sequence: TGTGCCAGCAGCCAAGATGGGCAGGGCCGCCTCGATGAGCAGTTCTTC.